Below, 20 T cell receptor beta chains from the same sample are listed, as sequenced in a study of T cell clones after liver transplantation. Only in-frame clones appear in the TCRdb table, and some are missing; sequencing was by immunoSEQ multiplex PCR. The table has more than 9,000 clones, roughly 80% seen once; the top ten hold roughly 60%. This specimen was CD8+ T cells from blood, taken at the 22-month timepoint. The receptors were gathered from a human patient who received a liver transplant. Some T cells may trace back to the graft donor.

The chain joins TRBV2 to TRBJ1-2; no clear D gene. This CDR3 is 14 amino acids long. V was pared by 2 bases and J by 2 bases, with 9 bases between. CDR1 and CDR2 (germline): SNHLY, FYNNEI. The CDR3, as DNA: TGTGCCAGCAGTGAATCGGGAGCGAACTATGGCTACACCTTC. This gives the protein CASSESGANYGYTF.

The J gene is TRBJ2-7, the V gene TRBV10-2, with 8 bases identical to TRBD1. Losses at the gene ends were 0 bases for V and 5 bases for J; bases not matched to a gene: 9. The CDR3 sequence is 16 residues long. Germline assignment: CDR1 WSHSY and CDR2 SAAADI. The CDR3 protein is CASSESSGGYRDEQYF. CDR3 bases: TGCGCCAGCAGTGAGTCGTCAGGGGGCTACCGGGACGAGCAGTACTTC.

This chain links TRBV4-1 with TRBJ2-7; D is possibly TRBD2 (6 bases). The V and J ends lost 1 base and 2 bases respectively, with 9 bases between them. Germline-derived CDR1 and CDR2 are MGHRA and YSYEKL. CDR3 size: 14 residues. CDR3 loop: CASSQGPSAYEQYF. For the CDR3, the DNA is TGCGCCAGCAGCCAAGGTCCTAGCGCCTACGAGCAGTACTTC.

This chain links TRBV28 with TRBJ1-4, with TRBD1 as a possible D gene (6 bases). Trimming left V 6 bases short and J 10 bases short, with 21 bases between. This CDR3 is built from 15 residues. Germline CDR1 MDHEN, CDR2 SYDVKM. The CDR3 DNA sequence: TGTGCCAGCAGGCCCTTAAGGGCAGGGGAACGAAAACTGTTTTTT. This gives the protein CASRPLRAGERKLFF.

CDR3 sequence reads: CTSSQGDFELYEQYF. The CDR3 bases are TGCACCAGCAGCCAAGGGGACTTCGAGCTTTACGAGCAGTACTTC. V is TRBV1 and J is TRBJ2-7; whether TRBD2, the table's D call, matches the DNA was not checked. TRBV1 is a pseudogene. CDR3 length: 15 amino acids.

This clone appeared a few times. This sequence joins TRBV9 and TRBJ1-2; 10 nucleotides align to TRBD1. CDR1 and CDR2 (germline): SGDLS, YYNGEE. The CDR3 has 15 amino acids. V lost 4 bases to trimming and J lost 2 bases; unmatched junction nucleotides: 5. The CDR3 DNA follows: TGTGCCAGCAGCCCCGAGACAGGGGGCAACTATGGCTACACCTTC. Translated, it gives CASSPETGGNYGYTF.

This clone was picked up a small number of times. The V call is TRBV7-9, the J call TRBJ2-3, with 8 bases fitting TRBD2. This CDR3 is built from 15 residues. With V trimmed by 5 bases and J by 0 bases, 4 bases remained unmatched. Germline CDR1 reads SEHNR; CDR2 reads FQNEAQ (reference sequence). This CDR3 reads CASSGAGVSTDTQYF. The CDR3 DNA is TGTGCCAGCAGCGGAGCGGGGGTGAGCACAGATACGCAGTATTTT. Based on the CDR3 plus reference TRBV7-9 and TRBJ2-3, the full variable domain is DTGVSQNPRHKITKRGQNVTFRCDPISEHNRLYWYRQTLGQGPEFLTYFQNEAQLEKSRLLSDRFSAERPKGSFSTLEIQRTEQGDSAMYLCASSGAGVSTDTQYFGPGTRLTVL.

A single count supports this clone. This chain uses TRBV7-9 with TRBJ2-2, with D possibly matching TRBD1 (5 bases). The CDR3 is 12 residues long. Germline V lookup: CDR1 SEHNR, CDR2 FQNEAQ (reference sequence). Trimming took 11 bases from V and 6 from J, leaving 13 bases between them. CDR3 in DNA: TGTGCCTTGTCTGGGGCTTCCGGGGAGCTGTTTTTT. Its protein product is CALSGASGELFF.

In this sample, this clone turned up once. V gene TRBV27 combines with J gene TRBJ2-2, with D unresolved. Germline values: CDR1 MNHEY, CDR2 SMNVEV (reference sequence). The CDR3 runs to 13 residues. The germline V and J ends were trimmed by 3 bases and 4 bases, with 6 bases remaining between them. The CDR3 loop reads CASSFPGTGELFF. The CDR3 nucleotides are TGTGCCAGCAGTTTCCCCGGCACCGGGGAGCTGTTTTTT.

In DNA, the CDR3 is TGTGCCAGCAGCCATCCCCGGGGGACAGGGATAGACGAGCAGTACTTC. Encoded protein: CASSHPRGTGIDEQYF. The V call is TRBV9, the J call TRBJ2-7, with 9 nucleotides matching TRBD1. The CDR3 length is 16 residues. The V gene end was trimmed by 4 bases and the J gene end by 5 bases; junction bases not matched to a gene: 13. In germline, CDR1 is SGDLS, CDR2 YYNGEE.

This clone was observed once. The gene calls are TRBV15 and TRBJ2-7; the D gene is possibly TRBD2 (6 bases). CDR1 is LNHNV and CDR2 is YYDKDF in the germline V gene (reference sequence). There are 12 residues in the CDR3. V lost 4 bases to trimming and J lost 3 bases, with 7 bases between them. CDR3 DNA: TGTGCCACCAGCACGGACTACTACGAGCAGTACTTC. Translated: CATSTDYYEQYF.

The chain combines TRBV28 with TRBJ2-7; unclear D gene. Germline V gene sequence: CDR1 MDHEN, CDR2 SYDVKM. Trimming shortened V by 10 bases and J by 2 bases, and 15 bases separated the two germline ends. The CDR3 consists of 13 residues. The CDR3 coding sequence is TGTGCCACCCGTCGAGGCCCCCCCTACGAGCAGTACTTC. Its translation is CATRRGPPYEQYF.

The V and J genes are TRBV28 and TRBJ2-7; D is tentatively TRBD1 or TRBD2 (5 bases each). The CDR3 is 14 amino acids. V was shortened by 3 bases and J by 1 base, with 10 bases between the two germline ends. Germline V gene data show CDR1 as MDHEN and CDR2 as SYDVKM. Here the CDR3 DNA reads TGTGCCAGCAGTTTCTTGGGACCATCCTACGAGCAGTACTTC. It translates to CASSFLGPSYEQYF.

The V and J genes are TRBV19 and TRBJ2-7; D gene unclear. Germline V gene data show CDR1 as LNHDA and CDR2 as SQIVND (reference sequence). This CDR3 spans 14 amino acids. The V gene lost 5 bases and the J gene lost 2 bases, with 13 bases spanning the gap. The CDR3 here is CASSYRAATYEQYF. Written as DNA, the CDR3 is TGTGCCAGTAGTTACCGTGCCGCGACCTACGAGCAGTACTTC. Using reference TRBV19 and TRBJ2-7 for the parts outside the CDR3, the full variable domain is DGGITQSPKYLFRKEGQNVTLSCEQNLNHDAMYWYRQDPGQGLRLIYYSQIVNDFQKGDIAEGYSVSREKKESFPLTVTSAQKNPTAFYLCASSYRAATYEQYFGPGTRLTVT.

This clone came up a few times. The V call is TRBV29-1, the J call TRBJ2-1; D not resolved. CDR3 length equals 12 residues. Trimming left V 3 bases short and J 4 bases short, with 7 bases between. Germline V gene data show CDR1 as SQVTM and CDR2 as ANQGSEA. CDR3 amino acids: CSVDPRYNEQFF. CDR3 DNA sequence: TGCAGCGTTGATCCCAGGTACAATGAGCAGTTCTTC.

The chain links TRBV28 to TRBJ1-2; no firm D call. V lost 1 base, J lost 5 bases, and 11 bases lay in between. This CDR3 region has 14 residues. From germline, CDR1 is MDHEN and CDR2 SYDVKM. The CDR3 sequence is CASSLSEGWYGYTF. As DNA, the CDR3 is TGTGCCAGCAGTTTATCAGAGGGTTGGTATGGCTACACCTTC.

This chain connects TRBV5-6 to TRBJ2-2, with TRBD2 matching 9 bases. The length of the CDR3 is 16 residues. V gave up 1 base and J gave up 4 bases; unmatched junction bases: 5. Germline values: CDR1 SGHDT, CDR2 YYEEEE. CDR3 residues: CASSLLAGIGTGELFF. In nucleotides, the CDR3 is TGTGCCAGCAGCTTGCTAGCGGGGATCGGCACCGGGGAGCTGTTTTTT.

The chain couples TRBV27 to TRBJ2-7; D is unresolved. The CDR3 spans 13 residues. Germline CDR1 MNHEY, CDR2 SMNVEV (reference sequence). With 2 bases removed from V and 5 bases from J, the gap between germline ends came to 10 bases. The CDR3 loop is CASSLGWGHEQYF. CDR3 coding DNA: TGTGCCAGCAGTTTAGGGTGGGGTCACGAGCAGTACTTC.

The rearrangement joins TRBV7-9 to TRBJ2-7, with 8 bases matching TRBD1. Germline assignment: CDR1 SEHNR and CDR2 FQNEAQ (reference sequence). The junction had 3 bases not matched to a gene; V was cut back by 1 base and J by 4 bases. This CDR3 comprises 14 residues. The CDR3, as DNA: TGTGCCAGCAGCTTAGAACAGGGGGGTTACGAGCAGTACTTC. Its translation is CASSLEQGGYEQYF.

This chain connects TRBV9 to TRBJ2-3, with 9 bases fitting TRBD1. J was trimmed by 0 bases and V by 3 bases; bases with no gene match: 2. Germline V gives CDR1 SGDLS, CDR2 YYNGEE. The CDR3 extends over 15 amino acids. CDR3 protein: CASSGTGASTDTQYF. The CDR3 DNA reads TGTGCCAGCAGCGGGACAGGGGCTAGCACAGATACGCAGTATTTT.